These T cell receptor beta chains were read from a single sample in a study of cytomegalovirus exposure and HLA in healthy donors. Libraries were prepared by immunoSEQ multiplex PCR; TCRdb keeps only in-frame clonotypes and omits some of them. The sample includes roughly 130,000 clones, more than 65% of them seen just once. The sequenced sample consisted of PBMCs. The receptors derive from a woman between 18 and 29 years old in good health and CMV-seropositive. CDR3s include the opening cysteine and the closing phenylalanine or tryptophan. Fields, in order: V gene, J gene, clone size, D gene, CDR3 DNA, CDR3 protein. D genes are given only for firm matches. Size values are once, few and many counts, or a class for expanded clones, and some rows have none.

TRBV5-1	TRBJ1-5	once	NA	TGCGCCAGCAGCTTGTCCGGGGGAAGGCCCCAGCATTTT	CASSLSGGRPQHF
TRBV6-5	TRBJ2-7	once	TRBD2	TGTGCCAGCAGAGCCGGGACTACAATCAGTTACGAGCAGTACTTC	CASRAGTTISYEQYF
TRBV25-1	TRBJ2-7	NA	NA	TGTGCCAGCAGAAATCATGAGGGCTCCCACGAGCAGTACTTC	CASRNHEGSHEQYF
TRBV15	TRBJ2-3	few	TRBD2	TGTGCCACCAGCAGAGGGGGGCAGGGGCCGGGGGGGGATACGCAGTATTTT	CATSRGGQGPGGDTQYF
TRBV2	TRBJ1-5	once	TRBD1	TGTGCCAGCAGGACAGGGGGCCTGAATCAGCCCCAGCATTTT	CASRTGGLNQPQHF
TRBV29-1	TRBJ1-2	NA	TRBD1	TGCAGCGTCGCACCTCAGGGGGCGCAGAACTATGGCTACACCTTC	CSVAPQGAQNYGYTF
TRBV28	TRBJ1-3	NA	NA	TGTGCCAGCAGCTCCCCCGAATGGGGCGGAAACACCATATATTTT	CASSSPEWGGNTIYF
TRBV5-4	TRBJ1-3	NA	NA	TGTGCCAGCAGCTTGGTTAACGGGAACTCTGGAAACACCATATATTTT	CASSLVNGNSGNTIYF
TRBV19	TRBJ2-7	NA	TRBD1	TGTGCCAGTAGCCCGGGACAGGGGGCGTTCGAGCAGTACTTC	CASSPGQGAFEQYF
TRBV9	TRBJ1-1	NA	NA	TGTGCCAGCAGCGGGGGGCCCGAGATGAGCACTGAAGCTTTCTTT	CASSGGPEMSTEAFF
TRBV2	TRBJ1-2	NA	NA	TGTGCCACTTCCAGGGCCACTGGAAACACCTTC	CATSRATGNTF
TRBV4-2	TRBJ2-1	NA	TRBD2	TGTGCCAGCAGCCAAGAAAGCGGGGGGGCCGGTGAGCAGTTCTTC	CASSQESGGAGEQFF
TRBV7-9	TRBJ1-5	NA	NA	TGTGCCAGCAGCCCCCAGGGAGGGGAGCAGCCCCAGCATTTT	CASSPQGGEQPQHF
TRBV6-6	TRBJ2-7	NA	NA	TGTGCCAGCGCGAGGGATTACGTGAGTTACGAGCAGTACTTC	CASARDYVSYEQYF
TRBV10-3	TRBJ1-1	NA	NA	TGTGCCATCAGTGATACGGTGAAGAACACTGAAGCTTTCTTT	CAISDTVKNTEAFF
TRBV5-1	TRBJ2-3	NA	TRBD2	TGCGCCAGCACCGGGGGGGGACTTACAGATACGCAGTATTTT	CASTGGGLTDTQYF
TRBV27	TRBJ2-5	few	NA	TGTGCCAGCAGTCTACAGGGGGGGCAAGAGACCCAGTACTTC	CASSLQGGQETQYF
TRBV5-4	TRBJ1-4	once	TRBD1	TGTGCCAGCAGCCGCTCAGGGGGCTTGGAAAAACTGTTTTTT	CASSRSGGLEKLFF
TRBV5-1	TRBJ2-7	NA	NA	TGCGCCAGCATGGTTAGCGGTACCTACGAGCAGTACTTC	CASMVSGTYEQYF
TRBV5-4	TRBJ2-1	NA	TRBD1	TGTGCCAGCAGCCCTGGGACAGACCGTTACAATGAGCAGTTCTTC	CASSPGTDRYNEQFF
TRBV27	TRBJ2-7	once	NA	TGTGCCAGCAGTCCCCGGACAGAGGGGTCCTACGAGCAGTACTTC	CASSPRTEGSYEQYF
TRBV7-8	TRBJ1-2	NA	NA	TGTGCCAGCAGCCACCAGGGAGGGACTAACTATGGCTACACCTTC	CASSHQGGTNYGYTF
TRBV27	TRBJ2-2	NA	TRBD1	TGTGCCAGCAGTTTTATAGGACGGACAGGGGGCGGGAACACCGGGGAGCTGTTTTTT	CASSFIGRTGGGNTGELFF
TRBV11-1	TRBJ1-6	NA	NA	TGTGCCAGCAGCGGGAGCAGGCCAAATTCACCCCTCCACTTT	CASSGSRPNSPLHF
TRBV11-2	TRBJ2-2	NA	TRBD2	TGTGCCAGCAGCTTCGTAGCGGGGGGCGGTACCGGGGAGCTGTTTTTT	CASSFVAGGGTGELFF
TRBV15	TRBJ2-3	NA	TRBD1	TGTGCCACCACCTTGGACAGGGCCACAGATACGCAGTATTTT	CATTLDRATDTQYF
TRBV6-1	TRBJ2-7	NA	NA	TGTGCCAGCAGTGTTCAGCTCGCGGGAGAGCAGTACTTC	CASSVQLAGEQYF
TRBV15	TRBJ2-1	NA	NA	TGTGCCACCAGCATCGACTTCAATGAGCAGTTCTTC	CATSIDFNEQFF
TRBV2	TRBJ1-2	NA	NA	TGTGCCAGCAGTGAAGTGTCGACAGCCGGGGGTGGCTACACCTTC	CASSEVSTAGGGYTF
TRBV5-1	TRBJ1-2	NA	NA	TGCGCCAGCAGCTTCGAGACAGGCTCCTATGGCTACACCTTC	CASSFETGSYGYTF
TRBV27	TRBJ2-2	NA	NA	TGTGCCAGCAGTCTCGCCGGAGTGCGGGAGAACACCGGGGAGCTGTTTTTT	CASSLAGVRENTGELFF
TRBV5-1	TRBJ1-2	NA	NA	TGCGCCAGCCATGACAGCTACTATGGCTACACCTTC	CASHDSYYGYTF
TRBV6-5	TRBJ1-5	NA	NA	TGTGCCAGCAGTTCAGTTAGCAATCAGCCCCAGCATTTT	CASSSVSNQPQHF
TRBV4-1	TRBJ1-2	NA	NA	TGCGCCAGCAGCCAAGATGGAGAACTCTATGGCTACACCTTC	CASSQDGELYGYTF
TRBV18	TRBJ2-7	NA	TRBD2	TGTGCCAGCTCCCCCCTGGGAGGGTACGAGCAGTACTTC	CASSPLGGYEQYF
TRBV9	TRBJ2-7	NA	TRBD1	TGTGCCAGCAGCGCGACCGGGACAGAGTCCTACGAGCAGTACTTC	CASSATGTESYEQYF
TRBV7-9	TRBJ1-1	NA	NA	TGTGCCAGCAGCGGAGGAGGGTGGGGGAACACTGAAGCTTTCTTT	CASSGGGWGNTEAFF